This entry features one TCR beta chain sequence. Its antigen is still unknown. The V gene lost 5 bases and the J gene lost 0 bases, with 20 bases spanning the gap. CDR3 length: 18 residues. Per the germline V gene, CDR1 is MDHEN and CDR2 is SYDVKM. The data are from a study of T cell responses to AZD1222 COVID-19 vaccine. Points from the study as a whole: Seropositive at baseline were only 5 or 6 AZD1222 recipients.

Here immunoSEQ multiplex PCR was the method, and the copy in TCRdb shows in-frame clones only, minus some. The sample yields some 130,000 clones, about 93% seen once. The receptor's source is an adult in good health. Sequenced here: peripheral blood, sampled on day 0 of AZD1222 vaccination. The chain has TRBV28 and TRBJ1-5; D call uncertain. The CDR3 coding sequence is TGTGCCAGCAGTCCCTGGTTCACGCGAACTGATAGCAATCAGCCCCAGCATTTT. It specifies CASSPWFTRTDSNQPQHF.